This TCR beta chain stems from a study of T cell changes during pregnancy in multiple sclerosis (dated by TCRdb to about 2019). Notes on the research overall: The study examined how the T cell repertoire changed over the course of pregnancy in women with multiple sclerosis.

Libraries were prepared through the immunoSEQ multiplex PCR assay. This is the immuneACCESS table as TCRdb keeps it, with only in-frame sequences that have V and J called. A part of the clones is gone; compared with another copy, unresolved V genes explain less than half, and the rest is unexplained. Counted in this sample were about 59,000 clones; around 94% of them appeared once. The ten largest clones take up 2% to 3% of the sample. On this clone itself: Its antigen has not been determined. No base qualities exist here, and no much larger clone lies one base off it.

The material sequenced was CD8+ T cells from peripheral blood mononuclear cells, taken after pregnancy. This clonotype was obtained from a female donor with multiple sclerosis, enrolled in a pregnancy study.

The CDR3 is CASSLGQPQYF. In nucleotide form, the sequence is TGTGCCAGCAGCTTAGGACAGCCACAGTACTTC. The chain is made from TRBV11-2 and TRBJ2-7; the D region possibly corresponds to TRBD1 (5 bases align). From the cysteine through the phenylalanine, the CDR3 covers 11 amino acids. The entry retains the CDR3 DNA only, 33 bases that are in frame from base 1. The germline V gene yields SGHAT for CDR1 and FQNNGV for CDR2. V loses 1 base of germline sequence and J loses 10 bases, and the interval between the two ends is 8 bases.